This T cell receptor (delta chain) stems from a study of gamma-delta chains in newborns, infants, children. About the study: Microbial exposure reportedly drives polyclonal innate γδ T cell expansion after birth.

The CDR3 covers 18 residues. The V gene's germline CDR1 is TSWWSYY and CDR2 QGS. This clone was seen only a few times. Translating this DNA gives a protein that differs at residue 16 from the TCRdb one, which belongs to a much larger clone; a read error is likely, and the protein shown is this translation. TCRdb re-analyzed the reads via CATT. This table holds 10,000 or so delta-chain clones, 3.5% found once. The clonotype comes from a child who was a newborn, infant or young child, either healthy, febrile or measles-vaccinated (not recorded which). Sample: blood. The chain joins TRDV1 to TRDJ3; 7 bases are a match to TRDD3. CDR3 DNA: TGTGCTCTTGGGGAACGGTGGGGGAGCTCCTGGGACACCCGACAGATATTTTTC. Its translation: CALGERWGSSWDTRQIFF.